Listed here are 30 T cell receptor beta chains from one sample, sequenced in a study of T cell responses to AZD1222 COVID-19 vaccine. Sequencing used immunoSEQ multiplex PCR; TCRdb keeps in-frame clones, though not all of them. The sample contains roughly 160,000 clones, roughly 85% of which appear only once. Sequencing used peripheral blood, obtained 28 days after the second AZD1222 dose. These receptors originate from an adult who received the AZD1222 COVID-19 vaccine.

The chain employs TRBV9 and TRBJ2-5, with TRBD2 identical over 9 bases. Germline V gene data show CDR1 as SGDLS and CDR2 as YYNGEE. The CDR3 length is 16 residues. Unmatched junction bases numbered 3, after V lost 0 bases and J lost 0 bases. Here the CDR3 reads CASSVGLAGNQETQYF. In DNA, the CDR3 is TGTGCCAGCAGCGTAGGCCTAGCGGGAAACCAAGAGACCCAGTACTTC.

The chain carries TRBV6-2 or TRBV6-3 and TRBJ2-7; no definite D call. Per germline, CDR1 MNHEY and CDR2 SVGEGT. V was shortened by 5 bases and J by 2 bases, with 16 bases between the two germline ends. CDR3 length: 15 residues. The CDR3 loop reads CASSGSLDGAYEQYF. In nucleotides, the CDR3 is TGTGCCAGCAGTGGGTCGCTTGACGGAGCCTACGAGCAGTACTTC.

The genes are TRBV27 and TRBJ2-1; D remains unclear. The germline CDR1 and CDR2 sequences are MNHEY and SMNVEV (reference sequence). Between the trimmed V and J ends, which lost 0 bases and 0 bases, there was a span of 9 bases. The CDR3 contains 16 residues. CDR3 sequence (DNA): TGTGCCAGCAGTTTATCGATCTTGAGCTCCTACAATGAGCAGTTCTTC. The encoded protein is CASSLSILSSYNEQFF.

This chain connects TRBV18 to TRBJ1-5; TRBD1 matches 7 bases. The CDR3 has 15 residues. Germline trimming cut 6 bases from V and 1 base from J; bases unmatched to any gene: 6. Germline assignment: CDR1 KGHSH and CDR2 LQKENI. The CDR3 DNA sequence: TGTGCCAGCTCGCGTAACAGGGGCAGCAATCAGCCCCAGCATTTT. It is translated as CASSRNRGSNQPQHF.

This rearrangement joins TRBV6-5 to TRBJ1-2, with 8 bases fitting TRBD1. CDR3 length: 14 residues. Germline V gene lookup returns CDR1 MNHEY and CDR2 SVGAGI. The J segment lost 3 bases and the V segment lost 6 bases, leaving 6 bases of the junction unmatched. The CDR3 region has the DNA TGTGCCAGCAGGACTGGACAGGGCTACTATGGCTACACCTTC. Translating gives CASRTGQGYYGYTF.

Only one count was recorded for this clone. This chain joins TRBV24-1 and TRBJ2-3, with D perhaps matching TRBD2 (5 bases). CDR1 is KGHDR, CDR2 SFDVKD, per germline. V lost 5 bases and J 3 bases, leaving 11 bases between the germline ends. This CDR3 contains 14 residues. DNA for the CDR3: TGTGCCACCAGTGCCGCCGGAGGAACAGATACGCAGTATTTT. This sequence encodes CATSAAGGTDTQYF.

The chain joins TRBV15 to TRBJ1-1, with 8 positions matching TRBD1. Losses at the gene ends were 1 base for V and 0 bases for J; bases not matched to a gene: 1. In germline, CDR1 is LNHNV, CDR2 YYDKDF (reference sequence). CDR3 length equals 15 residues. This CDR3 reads CATSRGQGLNTEAFF. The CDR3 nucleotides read TGTGCCACCAGCAGAGGACAGGGGTTGAACACTGAAGCTTTCTTT.

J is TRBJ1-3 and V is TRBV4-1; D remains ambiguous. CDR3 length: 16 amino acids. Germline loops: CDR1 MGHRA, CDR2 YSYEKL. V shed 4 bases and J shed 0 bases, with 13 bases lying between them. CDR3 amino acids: CASSLDNYRSGNTIYF. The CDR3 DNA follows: TGCGCCAGCAGCCTAGACAATTACCGCTCTGGAAACACCATATATTTT.

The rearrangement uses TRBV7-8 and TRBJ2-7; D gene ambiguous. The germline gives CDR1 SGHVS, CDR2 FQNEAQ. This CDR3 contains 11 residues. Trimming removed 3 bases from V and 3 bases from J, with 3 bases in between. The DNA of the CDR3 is TGTGCCAGCAGCTTGAACTACGAGCAGTACTTC. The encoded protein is CASSLNYEQYF. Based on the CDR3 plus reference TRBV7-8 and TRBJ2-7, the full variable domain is GAGVSQSPRYKVAKRGQDVALRCDPISGHVSLFWYQQALGQGPEFLTYFQNEAQLDKSGLPSDRFFAERPEGSVSTLKIQRTQQEDSAVYLCASSLNYEQYFGPGTRLTVT.

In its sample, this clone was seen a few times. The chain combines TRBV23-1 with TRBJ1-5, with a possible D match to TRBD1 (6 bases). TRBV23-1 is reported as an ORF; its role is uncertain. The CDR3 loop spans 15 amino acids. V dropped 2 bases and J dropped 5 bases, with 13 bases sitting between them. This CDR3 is CASSQQSRGDQPQHF. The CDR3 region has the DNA TGCGCCAGCAGTCAACAATCCAGGGGAGATCAGCCCCAGCATTTT.

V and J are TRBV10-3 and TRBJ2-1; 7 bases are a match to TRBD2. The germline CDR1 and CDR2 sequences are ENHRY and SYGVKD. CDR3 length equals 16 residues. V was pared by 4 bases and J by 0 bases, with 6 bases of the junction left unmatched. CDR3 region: CAISVTQRGSYNEQFF. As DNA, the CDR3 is TGTGCCATCAGTGTGACCCAGCGGGGCTCCTACAATGAGCAGTTCTTC.

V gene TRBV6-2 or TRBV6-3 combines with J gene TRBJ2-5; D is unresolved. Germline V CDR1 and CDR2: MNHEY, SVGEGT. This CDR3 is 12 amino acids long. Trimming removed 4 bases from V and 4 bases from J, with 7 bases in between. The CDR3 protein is CASSFPSETQYF. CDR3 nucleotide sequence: TGTGCCAGCAGTTTTCCCTCAGAGACCCAGTACTTC.

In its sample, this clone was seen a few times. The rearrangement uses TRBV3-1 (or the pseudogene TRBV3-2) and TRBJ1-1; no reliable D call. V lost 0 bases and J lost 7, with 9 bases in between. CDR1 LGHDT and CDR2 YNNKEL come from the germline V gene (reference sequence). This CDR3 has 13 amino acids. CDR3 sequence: CASSQDRQLEAFF. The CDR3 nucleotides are TGTGCCAGCAGCCAAGATCGGCAGCTTGAAGCTTTCTTT.

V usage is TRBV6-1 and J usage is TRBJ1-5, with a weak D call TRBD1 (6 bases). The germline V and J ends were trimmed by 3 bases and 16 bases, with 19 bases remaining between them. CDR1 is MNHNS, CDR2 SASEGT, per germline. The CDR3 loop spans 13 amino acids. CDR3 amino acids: CASSEKRDTSNHF. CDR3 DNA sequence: TGTGCCAGCAGTGAGAAACGGGACACTAGTAATCATTTT.

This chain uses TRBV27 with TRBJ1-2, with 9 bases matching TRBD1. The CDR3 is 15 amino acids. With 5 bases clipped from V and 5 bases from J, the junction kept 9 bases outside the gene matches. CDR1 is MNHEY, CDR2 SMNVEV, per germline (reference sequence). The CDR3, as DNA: TGTGCCAGCAGTCCGACAGGGGGGGGAGGGTATGGCTACACCTTC. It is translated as CASSPTGGGGYGYTF.

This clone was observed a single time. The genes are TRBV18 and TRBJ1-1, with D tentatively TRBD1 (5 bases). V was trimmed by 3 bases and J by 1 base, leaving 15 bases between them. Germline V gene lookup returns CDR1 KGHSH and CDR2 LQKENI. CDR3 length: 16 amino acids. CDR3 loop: CASSPQHRGPNTEAFF. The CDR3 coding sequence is TGTGCCAGCTCACCCCAACATAGGGGTCCGAACACTGAAGCTTTCTTT.

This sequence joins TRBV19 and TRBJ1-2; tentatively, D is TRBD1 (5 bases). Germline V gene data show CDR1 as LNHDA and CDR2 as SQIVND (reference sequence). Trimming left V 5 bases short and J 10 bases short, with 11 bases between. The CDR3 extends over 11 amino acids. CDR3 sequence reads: CASSSGLVYTF. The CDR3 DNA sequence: TGTGCCAGTAGTTCGGGACTCGTCTACACCTTC.

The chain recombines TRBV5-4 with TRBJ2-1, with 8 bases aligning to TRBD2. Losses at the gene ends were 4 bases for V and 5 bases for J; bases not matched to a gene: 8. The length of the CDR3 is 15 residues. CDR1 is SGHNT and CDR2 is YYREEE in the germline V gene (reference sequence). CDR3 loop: CASSGGTRGDNEQFF. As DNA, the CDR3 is TGTGCCAGCAGCGGGGGGACTAGAGGAGACAATGAGCAGTTCTTC.

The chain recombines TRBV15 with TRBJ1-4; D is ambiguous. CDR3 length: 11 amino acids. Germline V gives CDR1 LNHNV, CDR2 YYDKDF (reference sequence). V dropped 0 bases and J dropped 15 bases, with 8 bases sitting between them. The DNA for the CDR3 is TGTGCCACCAGCAGAGACTTAGACTTGTTTTTT. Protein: CATSRDLDLFF. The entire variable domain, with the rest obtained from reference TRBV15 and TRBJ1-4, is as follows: DAMVIQNPRYQVTQFGKPVTLSCSQTLNHNVMYWYQQKSSQAPKLLFHYYDKDFNNEADTPDNFQSRRPNTSFCFLDIRSPGLGDTAMYLCATSRDLDLFFGSGTQLSVL.

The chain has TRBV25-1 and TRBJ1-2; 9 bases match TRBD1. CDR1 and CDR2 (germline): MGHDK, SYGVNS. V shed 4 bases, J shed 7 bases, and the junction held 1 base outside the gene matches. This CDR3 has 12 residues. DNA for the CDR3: TGTGCCAGCAGTGGGACAGGGGTTGGCTACACCTTC. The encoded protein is CASSGTGVGYTF.

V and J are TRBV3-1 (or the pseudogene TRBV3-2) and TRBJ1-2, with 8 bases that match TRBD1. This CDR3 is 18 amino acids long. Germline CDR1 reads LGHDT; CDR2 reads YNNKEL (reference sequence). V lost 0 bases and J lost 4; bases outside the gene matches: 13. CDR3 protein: CASSQDSEQGGPFYGYTF. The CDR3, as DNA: TGTGCCAGCAGCCAAGATTCGGAACAGGGGGGTCCTTTCTATGGCTACACCTTC.

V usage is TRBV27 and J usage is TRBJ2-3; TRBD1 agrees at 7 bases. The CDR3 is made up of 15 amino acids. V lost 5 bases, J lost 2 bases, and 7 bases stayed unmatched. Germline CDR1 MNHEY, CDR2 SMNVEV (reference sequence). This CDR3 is CASSPDRAYTDTQYF. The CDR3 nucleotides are TGTGCCAGCAGTCCCGACAGGGCATACACAGATACGCAGTATTTT.

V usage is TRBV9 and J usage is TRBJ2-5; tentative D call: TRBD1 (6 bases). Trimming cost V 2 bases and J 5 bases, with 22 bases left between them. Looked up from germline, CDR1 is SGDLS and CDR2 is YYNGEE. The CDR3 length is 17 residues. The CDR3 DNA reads TGTGCCAGCAGCGTCTCCGTTGCCAGGGGTGGGGCGGAGACCCAGTACTTC. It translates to CASSVSVARGGAETQYF.

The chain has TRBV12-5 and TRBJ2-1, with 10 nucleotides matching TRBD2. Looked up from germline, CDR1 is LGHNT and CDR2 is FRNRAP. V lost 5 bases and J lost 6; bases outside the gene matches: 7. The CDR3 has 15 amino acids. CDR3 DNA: TGTGCTAGTGGTCCTGGGCTAGCGGGGGCCAATGAGCAGTTCTTC. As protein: CASGPGLAGANEQFF.

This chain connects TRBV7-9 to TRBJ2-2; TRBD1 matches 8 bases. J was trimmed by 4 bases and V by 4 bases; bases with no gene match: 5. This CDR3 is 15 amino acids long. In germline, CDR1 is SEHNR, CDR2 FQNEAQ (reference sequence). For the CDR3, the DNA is TGTGCCAGCAGCTCGGACAGGGTGGTCACCGGGGAGCTGTTTTTT. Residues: CASSSDRVVTGELFF.

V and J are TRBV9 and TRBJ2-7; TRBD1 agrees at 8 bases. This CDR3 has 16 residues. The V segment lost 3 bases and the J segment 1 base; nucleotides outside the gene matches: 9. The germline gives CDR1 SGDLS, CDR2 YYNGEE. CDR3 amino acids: CASSGERTGKSYEQYF. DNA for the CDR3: TGTGCCAGCAGCGGAGAGAGGACAGGGAAGTCCTACGAGCAGTACTTC.

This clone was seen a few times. The CDR3 loop is CASSDGTVYGYTF. DNA for the CDR3: TGTGCCAGCAGTGACGGGACAGTCTATGGCTACACCTTC. The genes are TRBV6-2 or TRBV6-3 and TRBJ1-2; 7 bases are a match to TRBD1. CDR1 MNHEY and CDR2 SVGEGT come from the germline V gene. The CDR3 loop spans 13 amino acids. Trimming took 5 bases from V and 4 from J; bases not matched to a gene: 4.

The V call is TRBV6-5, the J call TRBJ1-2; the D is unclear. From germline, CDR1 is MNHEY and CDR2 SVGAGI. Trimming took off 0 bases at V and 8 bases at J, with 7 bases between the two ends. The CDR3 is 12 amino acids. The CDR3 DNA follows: TGTGCCAGCAGTTACTCTGGACGGGGCTACACCTTC. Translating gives CASSYSGRGYTF.

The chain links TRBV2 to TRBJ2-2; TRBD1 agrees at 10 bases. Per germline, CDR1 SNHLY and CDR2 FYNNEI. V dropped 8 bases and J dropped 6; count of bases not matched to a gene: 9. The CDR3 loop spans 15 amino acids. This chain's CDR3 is CASVRRTGGSGELFF. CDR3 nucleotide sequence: TGTGCCAGCGTCAGGAGGACAGGGGGTTCCGGGGAGCTGTTTTTT.

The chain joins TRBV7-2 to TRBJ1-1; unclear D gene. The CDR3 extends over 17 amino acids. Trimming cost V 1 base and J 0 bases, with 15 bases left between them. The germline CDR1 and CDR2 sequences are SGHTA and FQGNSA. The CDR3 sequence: CASSLVTLGVMNTEAFF. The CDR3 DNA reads TGTGCCAGCAGCTTAGTAACCCTTGGGGTAATGAACACTGAAGCTTTCTTT.